The clone carrying this TCR beta chain was detected ten times or more. The entry originates in a study of immune heterogeneity within non-small cell lung tumors. Overall study: Histology included 4 squamous cell carcinomas, over 9 non-squamous carcinomas and 1 unspecified tumor.

Each sample used about 650 ng of genomic DNA from bulk tumor tissue. Several biopsies were collected from each primary tumor during surgery. They were spaced as far apart as possible within the tumor mass. Patients underwent curative surgery for untreated, newly diagnosed non-small cell lung cancer. Multiplex PCR was performed with 32 V and 13 J primers, and it amplified TCR beta CDR3. Via MiXCR, TCRdb re-called the multiplex PCR reads, giving one row per CDR3 protein. The sample lists about 10,000 distinct CDR3 sequences, 17% seen once, with about 3.5% in the top ten. CDR1 is DFQATT, CDR2 SNEGSKA, per germline (reference sequence). CDR3 length equals 15 residues. The trim removed 0 bases at V and 7 bases at J, leaving 6 bases unmatched.

Sequenced sample: lung tumor tissue. The sequence was collected from a man between 35 and 55 years old with non-small cell lung cancer. The genes are TRBV20-1 and TRBJ2-7; TRBD2 agrees at 13 bases. CDR3 sequence: CSARDTSGRVGEQYF. CDR3 coding DNA: TGCAGTGCTAGAGATACTAGCGGGAGGGTGGGGGAGCAGTACTTC.